What follows describes a single T cell receptor beta chain. This specimen belongs to a study of sequential checkpoint blockade in melanoma. The sample's treatment: randomized to nivolumab then ipilimumab (arm A) or the reverse (arm B). The CDR3 is made up of 14 amino acids. Germline lookup yields CDR1 SQVTM and CDR2 ANQGSEA. With 0 bases clipped from V and 6 bases from J, the junction kept 5 bases outside the gene matches. TCRdb's copy holds only in-frame clones and misses some; the assay was immunoSEQ multiplex PCR. Found here are about 9,100 clones, about 75% of them singletons; the top ten hold less than 20%.

This sample comprised CD8+ T cells sorted from blood (inferred from file names), obtained from a patient given nivolumab and ipilimumab in sequence. The TCR sequence derives from a human donor with melanoma. The rearrangement joins TRBV29-1 to TRBJ1-1, with 9 bases lining up with TRBD1. CDR3 protein: CSVEDWGQGPEAFF. DNA for the CDR3: TGCAGCGTTGAAGATTGGGGACAGGGACCTGAAGCTTTCTTT.